This is a list of T cell receptor beta chains from one sample in a study of HIV-infected children after antiretroviral therapy interruption. Via MiXCR, TCRdb re-called the 3' RACE reads, giving one row per CDR3 protein. The sample holds more than 85,000 distinct CDR3 sequences, 6.9% seen once. This specimen consisted of CD45RA+ CD4+ T cells from PBMCs, pooled from several time points, obtained from a donor given antiretroviral therapy, either interrupted or continuous. These receptors all stem from a pool of human donors with HIV. The CDR3 runs from the conserved cysteine through the conserved F or W. Fields, in order: V gene, clone size, J gene, D gene, CDR3 DNA, CDR3 protein. A D gene is named only where the DNA matches it firmly. Size values are once, few and many counts, or a class for expanded clones, and some rows have none.

v_call: TRBV18; clone_size: many; j_call: TRBJ1-2; d_call: -; cdr3_nt: TGTGCCAGCTCACCCTCGGGAGGCGGCTACACCTTC; cdr3_aa: CASSPSGGGYTF
v_call: TRBV5-1; clone_size: -; j_call: TRBJ2-6; d_call: -; cdr3_nt: TGCGCCAGCAGCCAAGCAGGCAGCAGAGAGCCTGGGGCCAACGTCCTGACTTTC; cdr3_aa: CASSQAGSREPGANVLTF
v_call: TRBV3-2; clone_size: many; j_call: TRBJ2-3; d_call: -; cdr3_nt: TGTGCCAGCAGCCCATCCGGACTTGCGGGGGGAGGAGATACGCAGTATTTT; cdr3_aa: CASSPSGLAGGGDTQYF
v_call: TRBV10-1; clone_size: many; j_call: TRBJ2-1; d_call: TRBD1; cdr3_nt: TGCGCCAGCAGTGACCCTCGGGACAGCAGAAGCTCCTACAATGAGCAGTTCTTC; cdr3_aa: CASSDPRDSRSSYNEQFF
v_call: TRBV5-2; clone_size: many; j_call: TRBJ2-5; d_call: -; cdr3_nt: TGTGCCAGCAATGGGCGCCGCCGGACTAGGGAGGAGACCCAGTACTTC; cdr3_aa: CASNGRRRTREETQYF
v_call: TRBV12-3/TRBV12-4; clone_size: many; j_call: TRBJ2-2; d_call: -; cdr3_nt: TGTGCCAGCAGTTTCCGGGTATCGAACACCGGGGAGCTGTTTTTT; cdr3_aa: CASSFRVSNTGELFF
v_call: TRBV7-4; clone_size: many; j_call: TRBJ1-2; d_call: -; cdr3_nt: TGTGCCAGCAGCTTAGGGTCGGGGACCCATGGCTACACCTTC; cdr3_aa: CASSLGSGTHGYTF
v_call: TRBV29-1; clone_size: many; j_call: TRBJ2-5; d_call: TRBD2; cdr3_nt: TGCAGCGCCCTAAACCGGGCTAGCGGGAATCAGTACTTC; cdr3_aa: CSALNRASGNQYF
v_call: TRBV5-1; clone_size: many; j_call: TRBJ2-7; d_call: -; cdr3_nt: TGCGCCAGCAGCTTCGGCGGAACCTACCACGAGCAGTACTTC; cdr3_aa: CASSFGGTYHEQYF
v_call: TRBV25-1; clone_size: few; j_call: TRBJ2-4; d_call: -; cdr3_nt: TGTGCCAGCAGTGAGTCTCACATTCAGTACTTC; cdr3_aa: CASSESHIQYF
v_call: TRBV2; clone_size: many; j_call: TRBJ1-3; d_call: -; cdr3_nt: TGTGCCAGCAGGGGACGGGGTTTCTCTGGAAACACCATATATTTT; cdr3_aa: CASRGRGFSGNTIYF
v_call: TRBV12-3/TRBV12-4; clone_size: many; j_call: TRBJ2-4; d_call: TRBD2; cdr3_nt: TGTGCCAGCAGTTTGGGGACTACAAACATTCAGTACTTC; cdr3_aa: CASSLGTTNIQYF
v_call: TRBV5-1; clone_size: -; j_call: TRBJ1-1; d_call: TRBD1; cdr3_nt: TGCGCCAGCAGCCTGGGACAGGCCCGATTGGGGACTGAAGCTTTCTTT; cdr3_aa: CASSLGQARLGTEAFF
v_call: TRBV7-9; clone_size: -; j_call: TRBJ1-1; d_call: -; cdr3_nt: TGTGCCAGCAGCCAGATGGGTGAAGCTTTCTTT; cdr3_aa: CASSQMGEAFF
v_call: TRBV3-1; clone_size: many; j_call: TRBJ2-1; d_call: TRBD2; cdr3_nt: TGTGCCAGCAGCCAAGATCTAGCGGGGTACAATGAGCAGTTCTTC; cdr3_aa: CASSQDLAGYNEQFF
v_call: TRBV4-2; clone_size: many; j_call: TRBJ2-1; d_call: TRBD1; cdr3_nt: TGTGCCAGCAGCCAGCGGGACAGGGCCTCCTACAATGAGCAGTTCTTC; cdr3_aa: CASSQRDRASYNEQFF
v_call: TRBV13; clone_size: few; j_call: TRBJ1-5; d_call: -; cdr3_nt: TGTGCCAGCAGCGGGGGATCTCTCGGTCAGCCCCAGCATTTT; cdr3_aa: CASSGGSLGQPQHF
v_call: TRBV4-2; clone_size: few; j_call: TRBJ1-2; d_call: TRBD1; cdr3_nt: TGTGCCAGCAGCCAAGTAGGGACAGGAATTACCTATGGCTACACCTTC; cdr3_aa: CASSQVGTGITYGYTF
v_call: TRBV5-1; clone_size: -; j_call: TRBJ1-6; d_call: -; cdr3_nt: TGCGCCAGCAGCCCGGTGGGGACAAACGCCGATACCCTCCACTTT; cdr3_aa: CASSPVGTNADTLHF
v_call: TRBV15; clone_size: few; j_call: TRBJ1-4; d_call: TRBD1; cdr3_nt: TGTGCCACCAGCAGAAGCACAGGGGTTCAGGGTGAAAAACTGTTTTTT; cdr3_aa: CATSRSTGVQGEKLFF
v_call: TRBV18; clone_size: few; j_call: TRBJ1-1; d_call: -; cdr3_nt: TGTGCCAGCTCACCGGGCGATAGCACTGAAGCTTTCTTT; cdr3_aa: CASSPGDSTEAFF
v_call: TRBV28; clone_size: many; j_call: TRBJ2-6; d_call: TRBD2; cdr3_nt: TGTGCCAGTTCCCCTACTCCTCCGGGACTAGCGGGGACAGGATCCGGGGCCAACGTCCTGACTTTC; cdr3_aa: CASSPTPPGLAGTGSGANVLTF
v_call: TRBV10-2; clone_size: many; j_call: TRBJ1-6; d_call: TRBD1; cdr3_nt: TGCGCCAGCAGTGAGTCCCCCGACAGGGAGGCACCCCTCCACTTT; cdr3_aa: CASSESPDREAPLHF
v_call: TRBV28; clone_size: few; j_call: TRBJ2-7; d_call: TRBD2; cdr3_nt: TGTGCCAGCAAGCGGGGGGCCTACGAGCAGTACTTC; cdr3_aa: CASKRGAYEQYF
v_call: TRBV2; clone_size: many; j_call: TRBJ2-1; d_call: -; cdr3_nt: TGTGCCAGCAGTGACACAAAGCGGACCTCCTACAATGAGCAGTTCTTC; cdr3_aa: CASSDTKRTSYNEQFF
v_call: TRBV7-2; clone_size: -; j_call: TRBJ2-2; d_call: TRBD2; cdr3_nt: TGTGCCAGCAGCATCAAACTAGCGGGAGGTACCAACACCGGGGAGCTGTTTTTT; cdr3_aa: CASSIKLAGGTNTGELFF
v_call: TRBV15; clone_size: many; j_call: TRBJ1-1; d_call: -; cdr3_nt: TGTGCCACCAGCCGCCAGGACACTGAAGCTTTCTTT; cdr3_aa: CATSRQDTEAFF
v_call: TRBV7-6; clone_size: -; j_call: TRBJ2-7; d_call: -; cdr3_nt: TGTGCCAGCAGCCAAACCAGAAGCTCCTACGAGCAGCACTTC; cdr3_aa: CASSQTRSSYEQHF
v_call: TRBV20-1; clone_size: -; j_call: TRBJ2-6; d_call: -; cdr3_nt: TGCAGTGCTAGTGGACGGACAAGCTCTGGGGCCAACGTCCTGACTTTC; cdr3_aa: CSASGRTSSGANVLTF
v_call: TRBV10-3; clone_size: -; j_call: TRBJ1-2; d_call: -; cdr3_nt: TGTGCCATCCCCACATCAGGGTTGGCGAGCGGCTACACCTTC; cdr3_aa: CAIPTSGLASGYTF
v_call: TRBV20-1; clone_size: many; j_call: TRBJ2-3; d_call: -; cdr3_nt: TGCAGTGCTAGTACAGATACGCAGTATTTT; cdr3_aa: CSASTDTQYF
v_call: TRBV6-1; clone_size: many; j_call: TRBJ2-5; d_call: TRBD2; cdr3_nt: TGTGCCAGCAGTGGGGCGGGGGTTAGGCAAGAGACCCAGTACTTC; cdr3_aa: CASSGAGVRQETQYF
v_call: TRBV10-2; clone_size: many; j_call: TRBJ2-2; d_call: -; cdr3_nt: TGCGCCAGCAGTGAGTCTGGGACCACGTCCACCGGGGAGCTGTTTTTT; cdr3_aa: CASSESGTTSTGELFF
v_call: TRBV19; clone_size: many; j_call: TRBJ2-7; d_call: TRBD1; cdr3_nt: TGTGCCAGTAGTTCCACGACAGGGGTTGAGCAGTACTTC; cdr3_aa: CASSSTTGVEQYF
v_call: TRBV6-5; clone_size: -; j_call: TRBJ1-1; d_call: -; cdr3_nt: TGTGCCAGCAGTTACTCGGTGGTAGGTTATGCTGAAGCTTTCTTT; cdr3_aa: CASSYSVVGYAEAFF
v_call: TRBV7-9; clone_size: many; j_call: TRBJ2-7; d_call: -; cdr3_nt: TGTGCCAGCAGCTTAACCGAAGAGCAGTACTTC; cdr3_aa: CASSLTEEQYF
v_call: TRBV3-1; clone_size: many; j_call: TRBJ1-4; d_call: -; cdr3_nt: TGTGCCAGCAGCCACCCCCGGGCGGAGGGCGAAAAACTGTTTTTT; cdr3_aa: CASSHPRAEGEKLFF